This TCR beta chain was captured in a study of regulatory T cells in long-lasting Graves disease. The CDR3 totals 16 residues. V trimming: 4 bases; J trimming: 3 bases; junction bases outside the gene matches: 10. The V gene's germline CDR1 is MNHNS and CDR2 SASEGT. The time point: persistent/refractory GD, antithyroid drugs over 5 years with positive TRAb. TCR sequences were obtained from RNA taken from PBMCs. This clonotype was recorded once. Combining iRepertoire HTBI primers with Arm-PCR of CDR3 regions, the authors built TCR beta libraries. Source study methods: Detected in the samples were approximately 58 TRBV and 14 to 15 TRBJ segments. TCRdb re-called the multiplex PCR reads through MiXCR, storing one row per CDR3 protein. The authors' filters were not applied to this entry. There are nearly 350,000 distinct CDR3 sequences in the sample; about 20% occur only once, and just under 30% lies in the top ten.

The rearrangement uses TRBV6-1 and TRBJ2-7; 9 bases agree with TRBD1. This receptor was obtained from a female donor with Graves disease. The sample consisted of peripheral blood mononuclear cells (PBMCs), taken when the disease was refractory, from a patient treated with antithyroid drugs. DNA for the CDR3: TGTGCCAGCAGTGGGACAGGGGCGGGACAGTACTACGAGCAGTACTTC. This encodes CASSGTGAGQYYEQYF.